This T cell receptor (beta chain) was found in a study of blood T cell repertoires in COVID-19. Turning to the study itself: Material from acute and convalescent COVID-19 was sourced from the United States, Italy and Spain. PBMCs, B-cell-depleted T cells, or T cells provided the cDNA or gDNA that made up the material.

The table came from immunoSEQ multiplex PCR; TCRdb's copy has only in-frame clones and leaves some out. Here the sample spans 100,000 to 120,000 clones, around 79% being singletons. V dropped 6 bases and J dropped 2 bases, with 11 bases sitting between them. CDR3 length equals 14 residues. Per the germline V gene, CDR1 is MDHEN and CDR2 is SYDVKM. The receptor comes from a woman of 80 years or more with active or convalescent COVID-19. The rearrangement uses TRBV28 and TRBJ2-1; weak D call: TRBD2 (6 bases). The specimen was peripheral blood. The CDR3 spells CASSRGRPYNEQFF. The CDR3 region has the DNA TGTGCCAGCAGCCGAGGGAGGCCCTACAATGAGCAGTTCTTC. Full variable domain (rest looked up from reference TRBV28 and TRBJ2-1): DVKVTQSSRYLVKRTGEKVFLECVQDMDHENMFWYRQDPGLGLRLIYFSYDVKMKEKGDIPEGYSVSREKKERFSLILESASTNQTSMYLCASSRGRPYNEQFFGPGTRLTVL.